This entry lists 30 T cell receptor beta chains sequenced from one sample in a study of blood T cell repertoires in COVID-19. This table comes from immunoSEQ multiplex PCR, and its TCRdb copy is limited to in-frame clones, with some not included. Of around 290,000 clones in the sample, approximately 88% were seen once. Sequencing was carried out using PBMCs or T cells enriched from blood (not recorded which). All receptors come from a woman between 40 and 50 years old who had recovered from COVID-19.

The table lists this clone with a count of one. The chain employs TRBV2 and TRBJ1-1; TRBD1 might be the D (6 bases). Germline assignment: CDR1 SNHLY and CDR2 FYNNEI. The V and J ends lost 4 bases and 13 bases respectively, with 19 bases between them. CDR3 size: 13 residues. The CDR3 is CASSGWEQGAIFF. Here the CDR3 DNA reads TGTGCCAGCAGTGGGTGGGAACAGGGAGCGATTTTCTTT.

The V gene is TRBV27, the J gene TRBJ2-7, with 9 nucleotides matching TRBD1. The V segment lost 5 bases and the J segment 5 bases; nucleotides outside the gene matches: 7. The germline gives CDR1 MNHEY, CDR2 SMNVEV (reference sequence). This CDR3 has 14 amino acids. CDR3 amino acids: CASSPQGAHHEQYF. The CDR3 DNA sequence: TGTGCCAGCAGTCCACAGGGGGCGCACCACGAGCAGTACTTC.

The genes are TRBV4-1 and TRBJ2-3, with a tentative D call TRBD2 (6 bases). The CDR3 is 14 amino acids. V lost 6 bases and J lost 4, with 14 bases in between. CDR1 is MGHRA and CDR2 is YSYEKL in the germline V gene. CDR3 region: CASRRGPPSDTQYF. The CDR3 coding sequence is TGCGCCAGCAGGCGGGGACCCCCCTCAGATACGCAGTATTTT.

This rearrangement joins TRBV7-2 to TRBJ2-3; 9 positions agree with TRBD1. V lost 3 bases, J lost 4 bases, and 8 bases stayed unmatched. The CDR3 is 16 amino acids. Germline values: CDR1 SGHTA, CDR2 FQGNSA. The CDR3 coding sequence is TGTGCCAGCAGCTTGGTGGACAGGGGTGTTGCAGATACGCAGTATTTT. Its translation: CASSLVDRGVADTQYF.

The chain couples TRBV11-3 to TRBJ2-7; TRBD1 might be the D (5 bases). Between the trimmed V and J ends, which lost 3 bases and 0 bases, there was a span of 12 bases. Germline CDR1 and CDR2: SGHNT and YENEEA. The CDR3 runs 15 residues. The CDR3 coding sequence is TGTGCCAGCAGCTTTGGACACCAGAGCTCCTACGAGCAGTACTTC. Residues: CASSFGHQSSYEQYF.

The chain is built from TRBV29-1 and TRBJ1-2; a possible D gene is TRBD1 (5 bases). V was shortened by 2 bases and J by 8 bases, with 15 bases between the two germline ends. Germline V gene sequence: CDR1 SQVTM, CDR2 ANQGSEA. CDR3 length: 13 residues. The CDR3 loop reads CSVERQGIEGYTF. The DNA of the CDR3 is TGCAGCGTTGAACGGCAGGGAATCGAGGGCTACACCTTC.

This chain joins TRBV24-1 and TRBJ2-1, with 7 nucleotides matching TRBD2. The CDR3 loop spans 13 amino acids. The germline CDR1 and CDR2 sequences are KGHDR and SFDVKD. Trimming removed 4 bases from V and 7 bases from J; junction bases left unmatched: 3. The CDR3 reads CATSDPGRNEQFF. The CDR3 DNA reads as TGTGCCACCAGTGACCCCGGGAGGAATGAGCAGTTCTTC.

DNA of the CDR3: TGCGCCAGCAGCCAGACAGGGAGCAATCAGCCCCAGCATTTT. Encoded protein: CASSQTGSNQPQHF. V usage is TRBV4-1 and J usage is TRBJ1-5; 7 bases match TRBD1. The CDR3 is 14 amino acids. J lost 1 base, V lost 3 bases, and 0 bases had no gene match. CDR1 and CDR2 (germline): MGHRA, YSYEKL.

As regards this clone: Additional DNA sequences in this sample encode the identical CDR3. The V and J genes are TRBV19 and TRBJ1-5, with 7 nucleotides matching TRBD1. Per germline, CDR1 LNHDA and CDR2 SQIVND (reference sequence). Germline trimming cut 7 bases from V and 2 bases from J; bases unmatched to any gene: 5. The CDR3 has 14 amino acids. The CDR3 DNA sequence: TGTGCCAGTAACAGGGGAGAGGGCAATCAGCCCCAGCATTTT. Protein sequence: CASNRGEGNQPQHF.

The chain is built from TRBV6-5 and TRBJ2-1; no firm D call. CDR3 length: 14 amino acids. The V and J ends lost 11 bases and 0 bases respectively, with 14 bases between them. In germline, CDR1 is MNHEY, CDR2 SVGAGI. The CDR3 sequence is CACARGGSYNEQFF. CDR3 DNA: TGTGCCTGCGCAAGAGGTGGCTCCTACAATGAGCAGTTCTTC.

The J gene is TRBJ1-5, the V gene TRBV5-1; TRBD1 matches 8 bases. CDR3 size: 17 residues. Germline CDR1 and CDR2: SGHRS and YFSETQ. V lost 0 bases to trimming and J lost 2 bases; unmatched junction nucleotides: 7. The CDR3 coding sequence is TGCGCCAGCAGCTTGGATCCTCCGGGACAGGGCAATCAGCCCCAGCATTTT. Translation: CASSLDPPGQGNQPQHF. Full variable domain (remainder filled in from reference TRBV5-1 and TRBJ1-5): KAGVTQTPRYLIKTRGQQVTLSCSPISGHRSVSWYQQTPGQGLQFLFEYFSETQRNKGNFPGRFSGRQFSNSRSEMNVSTLELGDSALYLCASSLDPPGQGNQPQHFGDGTRLSIL.

The chain couples TRBV10-1 to TRBJ2-2; 8 positions match TRBD2. Losses at the gene ends were 5 bases for V and 3 bases for J; bases not matched to a gene: 8. The CDR3 loop spans 16 amino acids. Germline CDR1 WNHNN, CDR2 SYGVQD (reference sequence). The CDR3 spells CASSPIAGRYTGELFF. The CDR3 nucleotides read TGCGCCAGCAGTCCTATAGCGGGGAGATACACCGGGGAGCTGTTTTTT.

This clone was counted between two and nine times. The same CDR3 also results from other DNA sequences found in this sample. The CDR3 coding sequence is TGTGCCAGCAGCTTAGAACTTCAAGAGACCCAGTACTTC. This gives the protein CASSLELQETQYF. The J gene is TRBJ2-5, the V gene TRBV7-2; D remains ambiguous. V lost 1 base, J lost 2 bases, and 5 bases lay in between. CDR3 length: 13 amino acids. Looked up from germline, CDR1 is SGHTA and CDR2 is FQGNSA.

The chain uses TRBV5-4 and TRBJ2-3; the match to TRBD2 covers 11 bases. This CDR3 region has 16 residues. Germline assignment: CDR1 SGHNT and CDR2 YYREEE (reference sequence). V was clipped by 4 bases and J by 6 bases; unmatched bases: 10. The CDR3 protein is CASSPGGLADRDTQYF. CDR3 nucleotides: TGTGCCAGCAGCCCGGGGGGACTAGCGGACCGGGATACGCAGTATTTT.

V usage is TRBV5-1 and J usage is TRBJ2-3; D is undetermined. V dropped 4 bases and J dropped 4 bases, with 7 bases sitting between them. Germline V gene lookup returns CDR1 SGHRS and CDR2 YFSETQ. CDR3 size: 12 residues. The CDR3 protein is CASSRAPDTQYF. In DNA, the CDR3 is TGCGCCAGCAGCCGCGCGCCAGATACGCAGTATTTT.

CDR3 sequence: CASRLAYSTDTQYF. The CDR3 bases are TGTGCCAGCAGACTAGCGTATAGCACAGATACGCAGTATTTT. The chain links TRBV2 to TRBJ2-3, with TRBD2 matching 7 bases. V was clipped by 6 bases and J by 0 bases; unmatched bases: 3. This CDR3 spans 14 amino acids. Germline CDR1 reads SNHLY; CDR2 reads FYNNEI.

The CDR3 sequence: CASSRIIPGMNTEAFF. As DNA, the CDR3 is TGTGCCAGCTCACGGATTATACCGGGTATGAACACTGAAGCTTTCTTT. J is TRBJ1-1 and V is TRBV18; D is ambiguous. V was clipped by 4 bases and J by 0 bases, with 15 bases between them. Germline values: CDR1 KGHSH, CDR2 LQKENI. The CDR3 runs 16 residues.

The rearrangement uses TRBV30 and TRBJ1-2; D possibly corresponds to TRBD1 (5 bases). CDR3 length: 15 amino acids. In germline, CDR1 is GTSNPN, CDR2 SVGIG (reference sequence). V was trimmed by 7 bases and J by 5 bases, leaving 23 bases between them. CDR3 sequence: CAYRDGGSLLYGYTF. The CDR3 nucleotides read TGTGCCTACCGGGACGGCGGGAGTTTGCTATATGGCTACACCTTC.

This clone was seen a few times. CDR3 in amino acids: CASSPFLGSPLHF. CDR3 nucleotide sequence: TGTGCCAGCAGCCCGTTTCTGGGCTCACCCCTCCACTTT. This chain joins TRBV12-3 or TRBV12-4 and TRBJ1-6; no clear D. Deletions cut 6 bases from V and 10 bases from J, with 13 bases between. This CDR3 has 13 amino acids.

Only one count was recorded for this clone. The chain combines TRBV7-6 with TRBJ2-3, with a possible D match to TRBD1 (5 bases). The CDR3 covers 15 residues. V gave up 2 bases and J gave up 0 bases, with 9 bases separating them. Germline V lookup: CDR1 SGHVS, CDR2 FNYEAQ. CDR3: CASSLWGASTDTQYF. The CDR3 DNA sequence: TGTGCCAGCAGCTTATGGGGCGCTAGCACAGATACGCAGTATTTT.

CDR3 sequence (DNA): TGTGCCAGTAGTATAGCACTAGCGGCCGTCTACAATGAGCAGTTCTTC. Amino acids: CASSIALAAVYNEQFF. The rearrangement joins TRBV19 to TRBJ2-1, with 8 bases that match TRBD2. Germline V gene sequence: CDR1 LNHDA, CDR2 SQIVND (reference sequence). V lost 1 base to trimming and J lost 3 bases; unmatched junction nucleotides: 5. The CDR3 length is 16 residues.

The chain links TRBV7-8 to TRBJ2-7, with 7 bases matching TRBD1. Per germline, CDR1 SGHVS and CDR2 FQNEAQ. The CDR3 has 20 residues. V lost 1 base, J lost 7 bases, and 25 bases stayed unmatched. This CDR3 is CASSLDRFWALRQGLGEQYF. The CDR3 DNA sequence: TGTGCCAGCAGCTTAGATAGGTTTTGGGCCCTCAGACAGGGCCTAGGGGAGCAGTACTTC.

V and J are TRBV4-1 and TRBJ2-7, with D maybe TRBD1 (6 bases). CDR3 length equals 16 residues. Germline V gene sequence: CDR1 MGHRA, CDR2 YSYEKL. Trimming removed 0 bases from V and 2 bases from J, with 14 bases in between. The CDR3 DNA follows: TGCGCCAGCAGCCAAGATCCGGCCGCAGGGGCCTACGAGCAGTACTTC. As protein: CASSQDPAAGAYEQYF.

This clone was seen a single time. V gene TRBV6-4 combines with J gene TRBJ2-6, with D maybe TRBD2 (5 bases). V was shortened by 4 bases and J by 0 bases, with 10 bases between the two germline ends. The CDR3 loop spans 16 amino acids. Germline V gene lookup returns CDR1 MRHNA and CDR2 SNTAGT. The CDR3 here is CASSAGSNSGANVLTF. In DNA, the CDR3 is TGTGCCAGCAGTGCTGGGAGTAACTCTGGGGCCAACGTCCTGACTTTC.

The chain is built from TRBV9 and TRBJ2-5; 8 bases match TRBD1. The germline CDR1 and CDR2 sequences are SGDLS and YYNGEE. Losses at the gene ends were 4 bases for V and 4 bases for J; bases not matched to a gene: 12. The CDR3 has 16 amino acids. As DNA, the CDR3 is TGTGCCAGCAGCCGCTCGACAGGGGTTCTAGGAGAGACCCAGTACTTC. It is translated as CASSRSTGVLGETQYF.

The rearrangement uses TRBV11-2 and TRBJ1-1, with D unresolved. V lost 1 base and J 2 bases, leaving 20 bases between the germline ends. The CDR3 covers 18 residues. Germline V CDR1 and CDR2: SGHAT, FQNNGV. CDR3 nucleotides: TGTGCCAGCAGCTTAGGTTTGGTTTCGGGAGGGTCTAACACTGAAGCTTTCTTT. This sequence encodes CASSLGLVSGGSNTEAFF.

The V call is TRBV18, the J call TRBJ2-5; 7 bases line up with TRBD2. The CDR3 is 15 residues long. The V segment lost 2 bases and the J segment 4 bases; nucleotides outside the gene matches: 7. The germline CDR1 and CDR2 sequences are KGHSH and LQKENI. The CDR3 here is CASSPNRGEAETQYF. The CDR3 bases are TGTGCCAGCTCACCAAATCGGGGGGAGGCAGAGACCCAGTACTTC.

The CDR3 sequence: CASSPGGTGQFNEQFF. The CDR3 coding sequence is TGCGCCAGCAGCCCGGGAGGGACAGGGCAATTCAATGAGCAGTTCTTC. The V and J genes are TRBV5-1 and TRBJ2-1; perhaps TRBD1 as D (9 bases). CDR1 and CDR2 from the germline V gene are SGHRS and YFSETQ. Trimming left V 4 bases short and J 6 bases short, with 20 bases between. This CDR3 is built from 16 residues. Full variable domain (rest looked up from reference TRBV5-1 and TRBJ2-1): KAGVTQTPRYLIKTRGQQVTLSCSPISGHRSVSWYQQTPGQGLQFLFEYFSETQRNKGNFPGRFSGRQFSNSRSEMNVSTLELGDSALYLCASSPGGTGQFNEQFFGPGTRLTVL.

The chain combines TRBV21-1 with TRBJ1-2; TRBD1, as called in the table, went unchecked against the DNA. TRBV21-1 is a documented pseudogene. The CDR3 is made up of 15 amino acids. CDR3 loop: CASSKVRGRDYGYTF. In DNA form, the CDR3 reads TGTGCCAGCAGCAAAGTAAGGGGAAGGGACTATGGCTACACCTTC.

The CDR3 nucleotides are TGTGCCAGCAGCCAAGGGGGAGGGACCAAAAACATTCAGTACTTC. The encoded protein is CASSQGGGTKNIQYF. The gene calls are TRBV5-6 and TRBJ2-4, with a possible D match to TRBD2 (7 bases). Germline CDR1 reads SGHDT; CDR2 reads YYEEEE. Trimming pared 4 bases from V and 2 bases from J, leaving 13 bases between. The CDR3 is 15 residues long.